Below are 7 T cell receptor beta chains sequenced from a single sample in a study of blood T cell repertoires in COVID-19. This table comes from immunoSEQ multiplex PCR, and its TCRdb copy is limited to in-frame clones, with some not included. The sample yields about 270,000 clones, 75% to 90% seen once. The sequencing input was peripheral blood. Receptors were obtained from a woman in her sixties or seventies with acute or convalescent COVID-19.

This clone was seen a single time. This chain joins TRBV10-2 and TRBJ1-1, with D perhaps TRBD1 (6 bases). Trimming left V 5 bases short and J 5 bases short, with 15 bases between. The V gene's germline CDR1 is WSHSY and CDR2 SAAADI. The CDR3 length is 14 residues. The CDR3 DNA follows: TGCGCCAGCAGTTTCGGGGACATAAGGACTGAAGCTTTCTTT. It translates to CASSFGDIRTEAFF.

On this clone itself: The sample has other DNA sequences that encode this CDR3 too. The chain carries TRBV2 and TRBJ1-1, with a weak D call TRBD1 (5 bases). CDR3 length: 13 residues. Germline-derived CDR1 and CDR2 are SNHLY and FYNNEI. With 3 bases removed from V and 3 bases from J, the gap between germline ends came to 8 bases. In nucleotides, the CDR3 is TGTGCCAGCAGTGATCGGGGGTACACTGAAGCTTTCTTT. Translation: CASSDRGYTEAFF.

The chain is built from TRBV3-1 (or the pseudogene TRBV3-2) and TRBJ1-1; D not certain. The CDR3 is 11 residues long. The ends were cut back, 3 bases at V and 7 bases at J, with 6 bases in the middle. Germline CDR1 LGHDT, CDR2 YNNKEL (reference sequence). The CDR3 DNA reads TGTGCCAGCAGCCATGCGAATGAAGCTTTCTTT. Encoded protein: CASSHANEAFF.

The chain couples TRBV9 to TRBJ2-2; possible D gene TRBD2, 6 bases. The CDR3 is made up of 16 amino acids. The germline V and J ends were trimmed by 0 bases and 0 bases, with 9 bases remaining between them. Germline V gene data show CDR1 as SGDLS and CDR2 as YYNGEE. CDR3 in amino acids: CASSVAAGTNTGELFF. The CDR3 nucleotides are TGTGCCAGCAGCGTAGCTGCGGGGACGAACACCGGGGAGCTGTTTTTT.

This clone appeared a few times. The chain carries TRBV7-2 and TRBJ1-2; D possibly corresponds to TRBD1 (6 bases). CDR1 and CDR2 (germline): SGHTA, FQGNSA. V was pared by 5 bases and J by 4 bases, with 17 bases between. The CDR3 totals 15 residues. The CDR3 DNA reads TGTGCCAGCAGCCCACTACAGGGCAGTATCTATGGCTACACCTTC. Amino acids: CASSPLQGSIYGYTF.

The chain employs TRBV5-1 and TRBJ1-2; D perhaps matches TRBD1 (5 bases). Trimming stripped 5 bases from V and 7 bases from J, with 18 bases between. This CDR3 region has 14 residues. The germline gives CDR1 SGHRS, CDR2 YFSETQ. CDR3 amino acids: CASSSGGVSRGYTF. The DNA for the CDR3 is TGCGCCAGCAGTTCGGGGGGAGTGTCGCGTGGCTACACCTTC.

The V gene is TRBV30, the J gene TRBJ1-3; no clear D gene. This CDR3 comprises 14 residues. V dropped 0 bases and J dropped 0 bases, with 6 bases sitting between them. Germline V CDR1 and CDR2: GTSNPN, SVGIG (reference sequence). The CDR3 region is CAWSVGSSGNTIYF. For the CDR3, the DNA is TGTGCCTGGAGTGTGGGGAGCTCTGGAAACACCATATATTTT.